This T cell receptor (beta chain) stems from a study of cytotoxic CD8 clonotypes in ibrutinib-treated CLL. About the study: Sample averages reached 255,043 productive templates and 94,082 productive rearrangements. Findings of the study overall: Public clonotypes, rarely seen, contracted or held steady on treatment. Clonality went up at ibrutinib response and then declined back toward baseline at progression. Circulating CD8+ T-cell counts were tracked by baseline clonality, which exceeded that of age-matched healthy donors.

CDR1 and CDR2 from the germline V gene are SQVTM and ANQGSEA. The CDR3 sequence is 14 residues long. Germline trimming cut 0 bases from V and 8 bases from J; bases unmatched to any gene: 7. Worth noting for this clone: Its antigen is not known.

Sequencing used immunoSEQ multiplex PCR; TCRdb keeps in-frame clones, though not all of them. Counted here are 200,000 to 250,000 clones, around 70% occurring once; the ten biggest clones make up approximately 15%. This receptor was obtained from a human donor with chronic lymphocytic leukemia. The rearrangement joins TRBV29-1 to TRBJ1-2; TRBD1 aligns across 9 bases. The source material was PBMCs, sampled after 24 months of ibrutinib treatment. In nucleotides, the CDR3 is TGCAGCGTTGAAGATAGGGACAGGGTGGGAGGCTACACCTTC. It yields the protein CSVEDRDRVGGYTF.